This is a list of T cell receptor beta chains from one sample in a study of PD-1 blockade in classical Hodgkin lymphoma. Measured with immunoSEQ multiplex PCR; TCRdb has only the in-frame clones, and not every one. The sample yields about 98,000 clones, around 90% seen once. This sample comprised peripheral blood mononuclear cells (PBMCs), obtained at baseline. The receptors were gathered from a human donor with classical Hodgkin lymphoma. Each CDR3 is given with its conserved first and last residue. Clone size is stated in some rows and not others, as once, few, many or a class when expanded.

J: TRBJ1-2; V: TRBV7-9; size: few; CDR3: CASSLGTGFGNYGYTF
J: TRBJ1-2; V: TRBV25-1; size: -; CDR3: CASPSTGTADYGYTF
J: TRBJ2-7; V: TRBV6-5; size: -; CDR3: CASTQTRTGYKQYF
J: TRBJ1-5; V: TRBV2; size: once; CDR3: CASSERGYGNQPQHF
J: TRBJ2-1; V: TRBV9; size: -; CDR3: CASSVVGEEQFF
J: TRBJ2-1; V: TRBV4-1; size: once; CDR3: CASSQVGNEQFF
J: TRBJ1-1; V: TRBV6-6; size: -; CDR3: CASTPNTGGGTEAFF
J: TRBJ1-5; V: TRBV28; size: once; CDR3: CASRDGQGNQPQHF
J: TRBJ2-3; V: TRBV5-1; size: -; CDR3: CASSPFSGTSTDTQYF
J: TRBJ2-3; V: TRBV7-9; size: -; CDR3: CASSLGRASTDTQYF
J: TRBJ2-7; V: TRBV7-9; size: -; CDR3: CASSSWRDTTFSSSYEQYF
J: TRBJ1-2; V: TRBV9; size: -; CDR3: CASSSRGTGRGYGYTF
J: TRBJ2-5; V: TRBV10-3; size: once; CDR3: CAISRGGQGGGETQYF
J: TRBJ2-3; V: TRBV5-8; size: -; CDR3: CASSLDVGAVPSTDTQYF
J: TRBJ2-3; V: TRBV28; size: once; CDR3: CASSPSVTQYF
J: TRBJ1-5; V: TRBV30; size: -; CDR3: CAWSPGNNQPQHF
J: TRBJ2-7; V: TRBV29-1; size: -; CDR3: CSVAGLAGVEQYF
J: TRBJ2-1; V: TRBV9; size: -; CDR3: CASSFRLGGSGYEQFF
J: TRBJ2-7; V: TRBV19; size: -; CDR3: CASSGGHGPYEQYF
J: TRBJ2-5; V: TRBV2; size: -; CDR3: CASSETGTGGGTQYF
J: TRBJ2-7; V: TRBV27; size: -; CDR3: CASSLSAAEITYEQYF
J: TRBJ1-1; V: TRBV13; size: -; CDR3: CASSLGGTANTEAFF
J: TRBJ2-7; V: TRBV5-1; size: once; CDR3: CASSLDVSSASYEQYF
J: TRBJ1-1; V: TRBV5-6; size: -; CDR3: CASSLVGVRDTEAFF
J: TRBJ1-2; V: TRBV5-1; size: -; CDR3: CASSLALAGGYGYTF
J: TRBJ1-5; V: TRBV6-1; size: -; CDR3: CASSDNQPQHF
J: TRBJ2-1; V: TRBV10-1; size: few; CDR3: CASSDSSGKSNEQFF
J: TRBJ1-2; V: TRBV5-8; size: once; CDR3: CASSLIPTHIWTGYTF
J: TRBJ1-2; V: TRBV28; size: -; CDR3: CASGGTNYGYTF
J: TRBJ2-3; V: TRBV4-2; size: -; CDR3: CASSRTHTDTQYF
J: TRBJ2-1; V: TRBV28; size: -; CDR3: CASNRRIFYYNEQFF
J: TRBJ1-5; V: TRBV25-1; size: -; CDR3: CASSIRRTGWEVQPQHF
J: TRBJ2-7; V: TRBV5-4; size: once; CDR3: CASSFYSYEQYF
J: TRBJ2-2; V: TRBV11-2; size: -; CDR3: CASSRGFATSGELFF
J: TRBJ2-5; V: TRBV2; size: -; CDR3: CASSFYYGEQYF
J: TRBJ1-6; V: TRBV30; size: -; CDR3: CAWRAPGGLNNSPLHF
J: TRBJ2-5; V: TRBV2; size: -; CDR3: CASTKETQYF
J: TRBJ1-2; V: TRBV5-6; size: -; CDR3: CASSAGTVLIDGYTF
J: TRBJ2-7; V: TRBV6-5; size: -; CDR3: CASSYSGSYEQYF
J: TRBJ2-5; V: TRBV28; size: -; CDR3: CASRSWVGETQYF
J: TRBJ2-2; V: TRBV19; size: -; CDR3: CASQRDRGNTGELFF
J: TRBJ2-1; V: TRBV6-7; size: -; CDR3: CASSYFRQGKNEQFF
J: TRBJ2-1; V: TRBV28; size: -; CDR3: CASSLSPDRSSYNEQFF
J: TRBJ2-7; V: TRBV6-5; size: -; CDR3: CASSSLEARGDEQYF
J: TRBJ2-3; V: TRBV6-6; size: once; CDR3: CASRAPGDARDTQYF
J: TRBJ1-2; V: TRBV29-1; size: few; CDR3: CSVEDRGQQYGYTF
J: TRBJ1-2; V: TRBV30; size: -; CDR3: CAWTTGTGGDYGYTF
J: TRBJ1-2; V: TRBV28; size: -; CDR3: CASSFPGANYGYTF
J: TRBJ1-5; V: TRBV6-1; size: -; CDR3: CASNRDGGNQPQHF
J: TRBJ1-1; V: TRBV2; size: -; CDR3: CASRGNRDAEAFF
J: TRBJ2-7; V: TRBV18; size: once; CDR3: CASSPRVQGAASTRGEQYF
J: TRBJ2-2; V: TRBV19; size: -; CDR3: CASSIQGANTGELFF
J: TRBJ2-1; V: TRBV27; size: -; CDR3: CASSFNRDRVGDEQFF
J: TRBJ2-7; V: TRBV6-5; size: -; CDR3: CASSYSRGGTYEQYF
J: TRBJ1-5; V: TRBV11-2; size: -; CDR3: CASSFRDRQPQHF
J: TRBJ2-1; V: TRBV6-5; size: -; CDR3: CASSYSGQNNEQFF
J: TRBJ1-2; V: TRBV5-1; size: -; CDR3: CASSLPGTANYGYTF
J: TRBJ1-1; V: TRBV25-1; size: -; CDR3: CASAYYTEAFF
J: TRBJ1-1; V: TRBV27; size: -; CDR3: CASSLSSGAEAFF
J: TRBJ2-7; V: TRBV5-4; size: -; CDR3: CATARASGSRTSYEQYF